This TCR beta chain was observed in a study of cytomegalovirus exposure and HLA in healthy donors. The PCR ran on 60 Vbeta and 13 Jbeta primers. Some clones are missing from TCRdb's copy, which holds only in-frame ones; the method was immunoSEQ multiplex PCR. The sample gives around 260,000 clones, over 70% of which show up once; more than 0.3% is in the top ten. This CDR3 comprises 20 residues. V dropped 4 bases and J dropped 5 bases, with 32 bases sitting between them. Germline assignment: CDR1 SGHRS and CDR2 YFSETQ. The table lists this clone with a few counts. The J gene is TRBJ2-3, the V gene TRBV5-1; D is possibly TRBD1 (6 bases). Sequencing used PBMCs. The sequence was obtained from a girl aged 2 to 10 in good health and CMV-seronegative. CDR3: CASSPGWLGAIEYRGDTQYF. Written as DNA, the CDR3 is TGCGCCAGCAGCCCTGGTTGGTTGGGGGCCATTGAGTATAGGGGAGATACGCAGTATTTT.